This TCR beta chain is from a study of blood T cells in healthy people across ages. Study findings and constraints: Changes in expanded clonotypes were possibly confounded, as the CMV status of donors was unknown. With unsorted PBMCs, a conclusive comparison of naive versus antigen-experienced cells was not possible.

Alongside a J-beta primer mix, a sample-barcoded 5' primer served in a second PCR lasting about 7 to 12 cycles. TCRdb reprocessed the 5' RACE reads with MiXCR, giving one entry per CDR3 protein. Among about 1.4 million distinct CDR3 sequences listed, approximately 60% were seen once. Total RNA was extracted at no less than 6 micrograms per sample. This CDR3 is 16 amino acids long. With 5 bases clipped from V and 5 bases from J, the junction kept 14 bases outside the gene matches. CDR1 is SEHNR, CDR2 FQNEAQ, per germline (reference sequence). Note on this clonotype: Its target is unknown.

This receptor was taken from a man aged 18 to 29 in good health. Sequenced sample: blood. This chain joins TRBV7-9 and TRBJ2-7, with 8 bases identical to TRBD2. CDR3 residues: CASSPRGTGGLNEQYF. DNA for the CDR3: TGTGCCAGCAGCCCTCGGGGAACGGGGGGGCTCAACGAGCAGTACTTC.